The 11 T cell receptor beta chains reported below all come from one sample, sequenced in a study of early T cells in non-severe SARS-CoV-2 infection. TCRdb called the 5' RACE reads again in MiXCR, with one record for every CDR3 protein. Seen here are roughly 54,000 distinct CDR3 sequences, around 5.6% observed once, and the top ten hold 6% to 7%. The sample was whole blood. The receptors derive from an adult who was a healthcare worker with PCR-confirmed SARS-CoV-2 infection or an uninfected control (not recorded which).

At least ten counts were recorded for this clonotype. The rearrangement joins TRBV5-5 to TRBJ1-1, with a weak D call TRBD1 (6 bases). Trimming shortened V by 0 bases and J by 8 bases, and 14 bases separated the two germline ends. The V gene's germline CDR1 is SGHKS and CDR2 YYEKEE (reference sequence). This CDR3 contains 14 residues. CDR3 loop: CASSLVSGAAEAFF. The CDR3 DNA reads as TGTGCCAGCAGCTTGGTTTCAGGGGCAGCCGAAGCTTTCTTT.

This clonotype appeared a single time. This sequence joins TRBV3-1 and TRBJ2-7, with 7 bases lining up with TRBD1. V was pared by 0 bases and J by 1 base, with 6 bases of the junction left unmatched. Germline-derived CDR1 and CDR2 are LGHDT and YNNKEL (reference sequence). The CDR3 contains 16 residues. The CDR3 DNA reads TGTGCCAGCAGCCAAGATTCATGGGGACAGTCCTACGAGCAGTACTTC. It encodes CASSQDSWGQSYEQYF.

A word on this clonotype: This may stem from a read error, because a much larger clone lies one nucleotide away. The chain links TRBV19 to TRBJ2-5, with 11 bases identical to TRBD1. The V gene end was trimmed by 9 bases and the J gene end by 1 base; junction bases not matched to a gene: 1. The V gene's germline CDR1 is LNHDA and CDR2 SQIVND (reference sequence). This CDR3 is built from 13 residues. This chain's CDR3 is CARGTGGQETQYF. DNA of the CDR3: TGTGCCAGAGGGACAGGGGGCCAAGAGACCCAGTACTTC.

This rearrangement joins TRBV29-1 to TRBJ1-4; D is undetermined. This CDR3 has 13 residues. Trimming left V 5 bases short and J 8 bases short, with 15 bases between. Germline lookup yields CDR1 SQVTM and CDR2 ANQGSEA. Here the CDR3 DNA reads TGCAGCGTTCAACCCCGAGCTGGGGAAAAACTGTTTTTT. This sequence encodes CSVQPRAGEKLFF.

This clonotype has at least ten counts. V and J are TRBV7-8 and TRBJ2-5; D may be TRBD1 (6 bases). The germline CDR1 and CDR2 sequences are SGHVS and FQNEAQ. V was clipped by 7 bases and J by 5 bases, with 17 bases between them. This CDR3 contains 14 residues. Here the CDR3 reads CASTPGPGVETQYF. DNA of the CDR3: TGTGCCAGCACGCCGGGACCAGGGGTGGAGACCCAGTACTTC.

This clonotype was seen only a few times. This chain joins TRBV7-3 and TRBJ2-1, with 10 nucleotides matching TRBD2. This CDR3 has 14 residues. CDR1 SGHTA and CDR2 FQGTGA come from the germline V gene. Trimming at V came to 2 bases and at J to 7 bases, leaving 2 bases not matched to a gene. CDR3 bases: TGTGCCAGCAGCTTACTAGCGGGGGTGAATGAGCAGTTCTTC. Its protein product is CASSLLAGVNEQFF.

This clonotype was seen ten or more times. This chain links TRBV5-4 with TRBJ2-1; D is possibly TRBD1 or TRBD2 (5 bases each). The germline V gene encodes CDR1 SGHNT and CDR2 YYREEE (reference sequence). The CDR3 is 15 residues long. V shed 0 bases and J shed 5 bases, with 12 bases lying between them. The CDR3 nucleotides read TGTGCCAGCAGCTTGGGAGGGGCGTTACACAATGAGCAGTTCTTC. This encodes CASSLGGALHNEQFF.

This clonotype was seen more than once but under ten times. This chain uses TRBV28 with TRBJ2-7; perhaps TRBD2 as D (6 bases). The length of the CDR3 is 14 residues. Germline loops: CDR1 MDHEN, CDR2 SYDVKM. Trimming removed 6 bases at V and 0 bases at J, with 12 bases between. The CDR3 coding sequence is TGTGCCAGCAGGGGGCACGGGAGCTCCTACGAGCAGTACTTC. This translates into CASRGHGSSYEQYF.

This clonotype was seen repeatedly, ten times or more. The chain employs TRBV6-2 or TRBV6-3 and TRBJ2-7; D assignment may be TRBD1 or TRBD2 (5 bases each). V was trimmed by 6 bases and J by 2 bases, leaving 14 bases between them. This CDR3 has 14 residues. Germline assignment: CDR1 MNHEY and CDR2 SVGEGT. Here the CDR3 reads CASRSGTPTYEQYF. In DNA form, the CDR3 reads TGTGCCAGCAGATCCGGGACCCCCACCTACGAGCAGTACTTC.

J is TRBJ1-4 and V is TRBV5-5; a possible D gene is TRBD1 (5 bases). Germline values: CDR1 SGHKS, CDR2 YYEKEE (reference sequence). Trimming took 2 bases from V and 0 from J, leaving 8 bases between them. This CDR3 has 15 residues. The CDR3 spells CASSFGGATNEKLFF. The CDR3 DNA is TGTGCCAGCAGCTTTGGGGGAGCAACTAATGAAAAACTGTTTTTT.

There are a few counts of this clonotype. This chain uses TRBV7-6 with TRBJ2-6, with D perhaps being TRBD1 or TRBD2 (6 bases each). CDR3 length: 16 amino acids. V was trimmed by 0 bases and J by 2 bases, leaving 8 bases between them. Looked up from germline, CDR1 is SGHVS and CDR2 is FNYEAQ. As DNA, the CDR3 is TGTGCCAGCAGCTTAGCGAGGGGGGCTGGGGCCAACGTCCTGACTTTC. Protein product: CASSLARGAGANVLTF.